This entry describes one T cell receptor (beta chain). No antigen is known for it. This record comes from a study of T cells in localized non-small cell lung cancer. The data were produced by immunoSEQ multiplex PCR, yet TCRdb's version contains in-frame clones alone and is incomplete. This sample has about 52,000 clones, with 85% to 90% found just once. The study, taken as a whole, reports: Heterogeneity remains possible because sequencing was limited to only one tumor region. Median detection of top 100 tumor clones in adjacent lung was around 57 clones. An association was observed between higher blood T cell density and longer overall survival. Uninvolved adjacent lung, not tumor, had the highest T cell clonality.

Germline V gene sequence: CDR1 SGHAT, CDR2 FQNNGV. The CDR3 extends over 15 amino acids. J was trimmed by 4 bases and V by 6 bases; bases with no gene match: 6. This sequence joins TRBV11-2 and TRBJ2-1, with 10 nucleotides matching TRBD2. The sample here was PBMCs, taken before any cancer treatment. The clonotype was recovered from a female donor with stage II lung adenocarcinoma. CDR3 bases: TGTGCCAGCAGTTCCGGGACTAGCGCATACAATGAGCAGTTCTTC. This encodes CASSSGTSAYNEQFF. Supplemented by reference TRBV11-2 and TRBJ2-1, the full variable domain reads EAGVAQSPRYKIIEKRQSVAFWCNPISGHATLYWYQQILGQGPKLLIQFQNNGVVDDSQLPKDRFSAERLKGVDSTLKIQPAKLEDSAVYLCASSSGTSAYNEQFFGPGTRLTVL.